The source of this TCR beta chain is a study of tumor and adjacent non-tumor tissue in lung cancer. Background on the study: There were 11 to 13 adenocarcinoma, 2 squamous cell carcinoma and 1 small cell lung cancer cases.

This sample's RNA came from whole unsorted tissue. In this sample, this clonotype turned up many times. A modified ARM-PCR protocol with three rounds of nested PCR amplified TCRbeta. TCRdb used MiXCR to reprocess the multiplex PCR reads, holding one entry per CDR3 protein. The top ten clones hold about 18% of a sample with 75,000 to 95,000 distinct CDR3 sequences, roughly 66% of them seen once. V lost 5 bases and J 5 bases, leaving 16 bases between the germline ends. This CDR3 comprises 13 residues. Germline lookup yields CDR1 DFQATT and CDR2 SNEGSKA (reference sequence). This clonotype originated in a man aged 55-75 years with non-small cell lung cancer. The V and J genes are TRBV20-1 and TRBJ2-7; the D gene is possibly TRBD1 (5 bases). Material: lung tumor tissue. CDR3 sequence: CSAHADTGHEQYF. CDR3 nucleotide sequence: TGCAGTGCTCATGCGGACACAGGTCACGAGCAGTACTTC.